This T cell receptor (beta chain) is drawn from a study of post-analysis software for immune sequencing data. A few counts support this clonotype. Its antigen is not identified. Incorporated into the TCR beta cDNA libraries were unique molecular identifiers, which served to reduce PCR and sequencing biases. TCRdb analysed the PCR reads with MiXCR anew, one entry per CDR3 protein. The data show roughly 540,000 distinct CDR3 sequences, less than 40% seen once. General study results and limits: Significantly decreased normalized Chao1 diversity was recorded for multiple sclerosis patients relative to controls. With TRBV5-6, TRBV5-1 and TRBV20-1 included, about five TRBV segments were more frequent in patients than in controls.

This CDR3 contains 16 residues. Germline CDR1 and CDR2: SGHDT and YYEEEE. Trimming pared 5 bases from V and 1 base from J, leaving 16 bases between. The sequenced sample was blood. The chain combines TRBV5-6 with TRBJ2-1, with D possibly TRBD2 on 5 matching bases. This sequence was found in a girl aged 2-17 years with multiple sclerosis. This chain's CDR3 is CASRPLRGISYNEQFF. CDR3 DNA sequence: TGTGCCAGCAGGCCCCTACGGGGAATTTCCTACAATGAGCAGTTCTTC.